The 3 T cell receptor beta chains reported below all come from one sample, sequenced in a study of T cell responses to AZD1222 COVID-19 vaccine. Sequenced by immunoSEQ multiplex PCR; TCRdb stores in-frame clones only, minus some. The table shows 66,000 or so clones, with 79% occurring only once. The starting material was peripheral blood, obtained on day 0 of MenACWY control vaccination. These receptors all come from an adult in good health.

The chain joins TRBV7-2 to TRBJ1-2, with D possibly being TRBD1 (6 bases). Trimming removed 5 bases from V and 5 bases from J, with 21 bases in between. Germline V gene lookup returns CDR1 SGHTA and CDR2 FQGNSA. This CDR3 spans 16 amino acids. The DNA of the CDR3 is TGTGCCAGCAGCCCAGAGGGGGGGAACCTCCCTTATGGCTACACCTTC. It is translated as CASSPEGGNLPYGYTF.

This chain links TRBV5-5 with TRBJ1-3, with D possibly being TRBD1 (5 bases). Germline V CDR1 and CDR2: SGHKS, YYEKEE (reference sequence). V lost 0 bases to trimming and J lost 4 bases, with 17 bases between them. The CDR3 has 17 residues. CDR3 sequence (DNA): TGTGCCAGCAGCTTGGCCGGTCGAGGGGCGCTCGGAAACACCATATATTTT. Its protein is CASSLAGRGALGNTIYF.

The rearrangement joins TRBV4-2 to TRBJ1-2; TRBD1 matches 8 bases. This CDR3 comprises 15 residues. The V segment lost 1 base and the J segment 2 bases; nucleotides outside the gene matches: 3. Germline assignment: CDR1 LGHNA and CDR2 YNFKEQ. CDR3 protein: CASSQGQGKNYGYTF. As DNA, the CDR3 is TGTGCCAGCAGCCAAGGACAGGGGAAGAACTATGGCTACACCTTC.